This T cell receptor beta chain was obtained from a study of identifying expanded T cells in peripheral blood (dated by TCRdb to about 2019). Context from the whole study: Four technical replicates, made by sequencing separate aliquots from the same pool of genomic DNA, were compared pairwise.

During the collection period, no immune events, such as infections, were documented for the healthy donors. Blood repertoires from healthy donors were used as a training cohort for calibrating time-dependent variance in a beta-binomial model of differential abundance of T-cell clones. There were some ten healthy donors in the training cohort, of whom 3 were female and 7 were male. On average the donors were approximately 43 years old, and their ages spanned roughly 29 to 64 years. Obtained from a commercial supplier, whole blood was collected from each healthy donor at three time points set two to three weeks apart. For immunosequencing, genomic DNA was extracted from unsorted whole blood. From the cysteine up to the phenylalanine, the CDR3 has a length of 15 residues. Just CDR3 DNA is preserved here, 45 bases in frame from base 1. Relative to germline, V is 5 bases shorter and J is 5 bases shorter, with 17 bases between their ends. Reading the germline V gene gives CDR1 SGHVS and CDR2 FQNEAQ.

Concerning this clone itself: Its target antigen remains unknown. Per-base quality was not reported, and no clone a single base away is much larger than it.

Findings and caveats that apply to the study as a whole: Variance in clone template counts between two-week samples significantly increased with total template count across all healthy donors. Approximately 1.2 differentially abundant clones were flagged by the binomial model between technical replicates, whereas about 15 and 19 were flagged over around two weeks and four weeks, respectively. The authors expected that biological variance in healthy repertoires might rise further over much longer intervals, such as months to years. The beta-binomial model significantly reduced the number of clones called differentially abundant and the false-positive rate across all healthy-donor time intervals.

TCRbeta CDR3 regions were profiled by bias-controlled multiplex PCR amplification of genomic DNA with the immunoSEQ Assay. Per the original workflow: To quantify the absolute abundance of each unique TCRbeta CDR3 region, the sequences were collapsed and filtered. Differential abundance was assessed using a binomial (Fisher-equivalent) model and a beta-binomial model in which time-dependent variance fitted from healthy donors was added. Clones with fewer than 5 combined templates were removed, and a clone was called differentially abundant if the clone's Benjamini-Hochberg FDR was below 0.01. In the beta-binomial model, variance was expressed as a function of the total template count across the two samples, in the form v = (b*log(k)+a)^2. TCRdb's version of the immuneACCESS table is confined to in-frame rearrangements and falls short of the full clone set. An unresolved V gene accounts for under half of the shortfall where checked; the remainder is of unknown origin. That table furnishes V, J and clone size, whereas the DNA furnished D and trimming. This sample comprises approximately 85,000 clones, around four fifths of them detected only once. The ten top clones hold around a sixth of the sample.

The specimen sequenced was blood. This chain joins TRBV7-8 to TRBJ2-3; TRBD2 is a weak D gene call, 5 bases matching. This TCR was sampled from a person aged 18 to 75 in good health. CDR3 loop: CASSPTSTLGDTQYF. The nucleotide sequence reads TGTGCCAGCAGCCCAACTAGTACCTTGGGAGATACGCAGTATTTT. When the CDR3 is completed using the reference TRBV7-8 and TRBJ2-3 genes on either side, the full variable domain is GAGVSQSPRYKVAKRGQDVALRCDPISGHVSLFWYQQALGQGPEFLTYFQNEAQLDKSGLPSDRFFAERPEGSVSTLKIQRTQQEDSAVYLCASSPTSTLGDTQYFGPGTRLTVL.